This is a list of T cell receptor beta chains from one sample in a study of siplizumab effects on memory and regulatory T cells. TCRdb's table, derived via immunoSEQ multiplex PCR, lists solely in-frame clones and lacks some. The table includes some 100,000 clones, around 95% detected once. The material sequenced was non-Treg CD4+ T cells sorted from blood. These receptor sequences come from a human donor in good health. The CDR3 runs from the conserved cysteine through the conserved F or W. Each record gives: CDR3 length, V gene, D gene, clone size, J gene, CDR3 DNA, CDR3 protein. A D gene is named only where the DNA matches it firmly. The listing skips clone size in some rows; elsewhere it reads once, few, many or a size class.

15	TRBV6-1	.	.	TRBJ1-2	TGTGCCAGCAGTGAAGCAAGGCTAGCTAACTATGGCTACACCTTC	CASSEARLANYGYTF
14	TRBV2	TRBD1	.	TRBJ2-2	TGTGCCAGCCAAGAGGGACAGGGGACCGGGGAGCTGTTTTTT	CASQEGQGTGELFF
17	TRBV9	TRBD2	.	TRBJ2-2	TGTGCCAGCAGCGTAGGTATAGCGGGGGGACGAAACGGGGAGCTGTTTTTT	CASSVGIAGGRNGELFF
17	TRBV5-4	TRBD1	.	TRBJ1-3	TGTGCCAGCAGCCCCACTCCGGGACAGGGGATGGGAAACACCATATATTTT	CASSPTPGQGMGNTIYF
15	TRBV7-2	TRBD1	.	TRBJ2-3	TGTGCCAGCAGCTTACAAGGACAGGGCTCAGATACGCAGTATTTT	CASSLQGQGSDTQYF
15	TRBV7-3	.	.	TRBJ2-3	TGTGCCAGCAGCCTCCGAACAGGGAGCACAGATACGCAGTATTTT	CASSLRTGSTDTQYF
12	TRBV5-4	.	.	TRBJ2-7	TGTGCCAGCAGCTTCGGCTCCTACGAGCAGTACTTC	CASSFGSYEQYF
12	TRBV2	.	.	TRBJ2-7	TGTGCCAGCAGAGCGGGCTCCTACGAGCAGTACTTC	CASRAGSYEQYF
15	TRBV10-1	TRBD1	.	TRBJ2-7	TGCGCCAGCAGCAAAAGCCTACAGGGGAGCTACGAGCAGTACTTC	CASSKSLQGSYEQYF
14	TRBV7-9	.	.	TRBJ1-6	TGTGCCAGCAGCCCGAGCTCCTATAATTCACCCCTCCACTTT	CASSPSSYNSPLHF
16	TRBV28	.	.	TRBJ1-4	TGTGCCAGCCTGAATGTAGGGTCTAGTCCCATGGGAAAACTGTTTTTT	CASLNVGSSPMGKLFF
15	TRBV18	.	.	TRBJ1-3	TGTGCCAGCTCGCCCCTACCCGACTCTGGAAACACCATATATTTT	CASSPLPDSGNTIYF
16	TRBV14	TRBD1	.	TRBJ2-7	TGTGCCAGCAGCCAAGCCCTCGCGAGGGGGCAATACGAGCAGTACTTC	CASSQALARGQYEQYF
16	TRBV6-5	TRBD2	.	TRBJ2-5	TGTGCCAGCAGTTACACCTGGACTAGCATACAAGAGACCCAGTACTTC	CASSYTWTSIQETQYF
13	TRBV2	.	.	TRBJ1-2	TGTGCCAGCAGTGAGGCAGGGACCTATGGCTACACCTTC	CASSEAGTYGYTF
18	TRBV12-5	TRBD2	.	TRBJ2-1	TGTGCTAGTGGTTTGGAAAGAAAAGCGGGGGAAAGCTACAATGAGCAGTTCTTC	CASGLERKAGESYNEQFF
14	TRBV7-2	.	.	TRBJ1-1	TGTGCCAGCAGCATAGGAGGACAGAACACTGAAGCTTTCTTT	CASSIGGQNTEAFF
14	TRBV27	.	.	TRBJ1-4	TGTGCCAGCAGTTCGGGGGGCCCTAATGAAAAACTGTTTTTT	CASSSGGPNEKLFF
14	TRBV7-9	.	.	TRBJ2-3	TGTGCCAGCAGCCCCGCCCTTAGCACAGATACGCAGTATTTT	CASSPALSTDTQYF
17	TRBV5-6	TRBD2	.	TRBJ2-2	TGTGCCAGCAGCACTCCCCCCGAAGCGGGGGGGACCGGGGAGCTGTTTTTT	CASSTPPEAGGTGELFF
17	TRBV5-1	.	.	TRBJ1-3	TGCGCCAGCAGCCTACTAGGGACATTGACTTTCGGAAACACCATATATTTT	CASSLLGTLTFGNTIYF
13	TRBV9	.	.	TRBJ1-2	TGTGCCAGCAGCGAGTTCGGACGCCTCGGCTACACCTTC	CASSEFGRLGYTF
15	TRBV5-6	TRBD1	.	TRBJ1-2	TGTGCCAGCAGCTTTTGGACAGGGGAGCACTATGGCTACACCTTC	CASSFWTGEHYGYTF
13	TRBV12-5	.	once	TRBJ1-5	TGTGCTAGTTCGGGGCAGAGCAATCAGCCCCAGCATTTT	CASSGQSNQPQHF
12	TRBV18	.	.	TRBJ1-2	TGTGCCAGCTCACCAGGATCCGACGGCTACACCTTC	CASSPGSDGYTF
17	TRBV15	TRBD2	once	TRBJ2-1	TGTGCCACCAGCAGAGATCGCAAACTAGCGAGGGACAATGAGCAGTTCTTC	CATSRDRKLARDNEQFF
13	TRBV19	TRBD1	.	TRBJ1-6	TGTGCCAGTAGCAGACAGGGCTACTCACCCCTCCACTTT	CASSRQGYSPLHF
13	TRBV2	TRBD1	.	TRBJ2-7	TGTGCCAGCAGATCAGTGACAGGGGGCGAGCAGTACTTC	CASRSVTGGEQYF